This TCR beta chain was identified during a study of T cell responses to AZD1222 COVID-19 vaccine. The CDR3 length is 15 residues. Germline CDR1 reads SNHLY; CDR2 reads FYNNEI. V lost 7 bases and J 4 bases, leaving 19 bases between the germline ends. To note about this clone: Its antigen is not identified.

Only in-frame clones appear in the TCRdb table, and some are missing; sequencing was by immunoSEQ multiplex PCR. The sample yields some 150,000 clones, of which the top ten take up about 2.2%. General study findings and limits: Spike-specific TCR breadth and depth both grew after two AZD1222 doses. Unmutated variant regions reportedly attract nearly half of all spike-specific TCRs. Sampling that yielded the repertoires occurred only after the peak T cell response.

This TCR derives from an adult in good health. The specimen was peripheral blood. The chain employs TRBV2 and TRBJ1-2, with D maybe TRBD1 (5 bases). CDR3 sequence reads: CASTQQVQGTYGYTF. The CDR3 DNA sequence: TGTGCCAGCACCCAGCAGGTTCAGGGAACCTATGGCTACACCTTC.